These 10 T cell receptor beta chains came from one sample sequenced in a study of identical twins. TCRdb used MiXCR to reprocess the 5' RACE reads, holding one entry per CDR3 protein. Of 200,000 to 250,000 distinct CDR3 sequences in the sample, more than 9.5% were seen once. The data also belong to a second study, concerning yellow fever vaccine responses in identical twins.

The sample taken for sequencing was memory (CD45RO+) T cells sorted from blood. The receptor source for this set is a woman younger than 35 in good health.

This clonotype turned up a few times. This chain joins TRBV5-1 and TRBJ2-7; 7 bases map to TRBD2. The CDR3 totals 15 residues. Germline V CDR1 and CDR2: SGHRS, YFSETQ. The trim removed 0 bases at V and 6 bases at J, leaving 9 bases unmatched. The CDR3 bases are TGCGCCAGCAGCTTGGCCGGGTCGGGAGGTCGCGAGCAGTACTTC. Its translation is CASSLAGSGGREQYF.

This clonotype was picked up many times. CDR3 residues: CASSLVGSSPYEQYF. The CDR3, as DNA: TGTGCCAGCAGCTTAGTTGGGAGTTCCCCATACGAGCAGTACTTC. This rearrangement joins TRBV7-2 to TRBJ2-7; D is perhaps TRBD2 (5 bases). Germline V gives CDR1 SGHTA, CDR2 FQGNSA. The CDR3 runs to 15 residues. V was pared by 1 base and J by 4 bases, with 14 bases between.

The chain's CDR3 is CASSFGPPGDSPLHF. The CDR3 bases are TGTGCCAGCAGCTTCGGCCCCCCGGGGGATTCACCCCTCCACTTT. This chain connects TRBV7-3 to TRBJ1-6, with D possibly TRBD1 on 5 matching bases. Germline V gene data show CDR1 as SGHTA and CDR2 as FQGTGA. The CDR3 has 15 amino acids. The germline V and J ends were trimmed by 3 bases and 8 bases, with 14 bases remaining between them.

In its sample, this clonotype was seen once. V is TRBV12-3 or TRBV12-4 and J is TRBJ2-1; 11 bases line up with TRBD2. This CDR3 contains 18 residues. J was trimmed by 2 bases and V by 10 bases; bases with no gene match: 16. The DNA for the CDR3 is TGTGCCATCTGTTTACAGGGGACTAGCGGCATTACCTACAATGAGCAGTTCTTC. Residues: CAICLQGTSGITYNEQFF.

The rearrangement links TRBV20-1 to TRBJ2-7, with a possible D match to TRBD1 (5 bases). Trimming left V 3 bases short and J 2 bases short, with 17 bases between. The CDR3 has 15 residues. Germline CDR1 and CDR2: DFQATT and SNEGSKA (reference sequence). Here the CDR3 reads CSARDTGVGAYEQYF. The CDR3 DNA follows: TGCAGTGCTAGGGACACAGGAGTTGGGGCCTACGAGCAGTACTTC.

The rearrangement links TRBV5-1 to TRBJ2-7; D assignment may be TRBD1 or TRBD2 (6 bases each). Germline V gives CDR1 SGHRS, CDR2 YFSETQ. CDR3 length: 16 amino acids. V gave up 3 bases and J gave up 6 bases, with 22 bases separating them. The CDR3 DNA reads as TGCGCCAGCAGCTCCACCGGTGTCGGAGGGGGATTCGAGCAGTACTTC. Its protein is CASSSTGVGGGFEQYF. Full variable domain (missing parts from reference TRBV5-1 and TRBJ2-7): KAGVTQTPRYLIKTRGQQVTLSCSPISGHRSVSWYQQTPGQGLQFLFEYFSETQRNKGNFPGRFSGRQFSNSRSEMNVSTLELGDSALYLCASSSTGVGGGFEQYFGPGTRLTVT.

This clonotype was seen a few times. The rearrangement joins TRBV3-1 to TRBJ2-7; 7 nucleotides match TRBD2. V shed 1 base, J shed 3 bases, and the junction held 6 bases outside the gene matches. The CDR3 length is 15 residues. Germline loops: CDR1 LGHDT, CDR2 YNNKEL (reference sequence). CDR3 residues: CASSQGGSLFYEQYF. The CDR3 DNA follows: TGTGCCAGCAGCCAAGGCGGGAGCCTTTTCTACGAGCAGTACTTC.

There are a few counts of this clonotype. The chain carries TRBV7-2 and TRBJ2-3; D might be TRBD1 or TRBD2, each matching 6 bases. Per the germline V gene, CDR1 is SGHTA and CDR2 is FQGNSA. The V end was cut by 5 bases, the J end by 8 bases, with 20 bases between. This CDR3 spans 15 amino acids. This chain's CDR3 is CASSPRSTGAGTQYF. The CDR3 DNA reads TGTGCCAGCAGCCCGCGGTCGACGGGGGCGGGTACGCAGTATTTT.

The rearrangement uses TRBV27 and TRBJ2-5, with TRBD1 as a possible D gene (5 bases). CDR1 and CDR2 (germline): MNHEY, SMNVEV (reference sequence). V was clipped by 6 bases and J by 5 bases, with 13 bases between them. CDR3 size: 13 residues. CDR3 in amino acids: CASRAWQGETQYF. DNA for the CDR3: TGTGCCAGCAGGGCCTGGCAGGGTGAGACCCAGTACTTC.

This clonotype was seen at least ten times. The V gene is TRBV25-1, the J gene TRBJ2-2; 9 bases fit TRBD1. The germline V gene encodes CDR1 MGHDK and CDR2 SYGVNS. The CDR3 extends over 16 amino acids. The V gene end was trimmed by 3 bases and the J gene end by 2 bases; junction bases not matched to a gene: 4. The CDR3 region has the DNA TGTGCCAGCAGTGACACGACAGGGGGTAACACCGGGGAGCTGTTTTTT. Translated, it gives CASSDTTGGNTGELFF.